The clone carrying this T cell receptor beta chain was detected a few times. The sample belongs to a study of blood T cell repertoires in COVID-19. V was shortened by 3 bases and J by 0 bases, with 10 bases between the two germline ends. The CDR3 loop spans 15 amino acids. The germline gives CDR1 SGDLS, CDR2 YYNGEE. The repertoire was sequenced with immunoSEQ multiplex PCR; TCRdb's copy has only in-frame clones and lacks some. Altogether under 40,000 clones are present, approximately 80% being singletons, with the ten largest covering 13% to 15%. V usage is TRBV9 and J usage is TRBJ2-1; D perhaps matches TRBD2 (6 bases). Sample: peripheral blood. The origin of this receptor is a woman between 70 and 85 years old with acute or convalescent COVID-19. Here the CDR3 reads CASSAGASSYNEQFF. The CDR3 DNA is TGTGCCAGCAGCGCGGGAGCGAGCTCCTACAATGAGCAGTTCTTC. Filled out from reference TRBV9 and TRBJ2-1, the complete variable domain reads DSGVTQTPKHLITATGQRVTLRCSPRSGDLSVYWYQQSLDQGLQFLIQYYNGEERAKGNILERFSAQQFPDLHSELNLSSLELGDSALYFCASSAGASSYNEQFFGPGTRLTVL.